This T cell receptor (beta chain) was sequenced in a study of blood T cell repertoires in COVID-19 (dated by TCRdb to 2020 to 2021). The study in broad terms: Collaborator samples came from the United States, Italy and Spain and covered acute and convalescent phases of COVID-19. The prospective study material was composed of cDNA or gDNA derived from T cells, B-cell-depleted T cells, or PBMCs. The dataset comprised deeply sampled blood TCRbeta repertoires from subjects exposed to, actively infected with, or recovered from COVID-19. The repertoires were made available in a free public database intended to serve as a resource for research on the immune response to SARS-CoV-2. Samples were obtained from the ongoing ImmuneRACE study (first 160 participants) and from 1,254 subjects provided by 6 global collaborators. The sample metadata nearly always contained a de-identified subject ID, COVID-19 status, age in years and sex. Where available, HLA class I and class II types were obtained from metadata supplied by the sample provider rather than from assay-based typing.

Points the paper makes about the study in general: The quantity of clinical and demographic metadata differed by source and by participant and was supplied without curation.

CDR1 and CDR2 were assigned from the germline V gene (reference sequence) as SGHKS and YYEKEE. At the junction V is shortened by 1 base and J by 0 bases; bases outside the gene matches: 6. The CDR3 holds 17 amino acids from the cysteine to the phenylalanine. Only CDR3 DNA remains: 51 bases, in frame from the first base. About this clone itself: This receptor's antigen is unknown. No base-level quality is on record; no much larger clone is a single base apart.

Each collaborating institution followed its own protocols to collect whole blood in K2EDTA tubes. For TCRbeta analysis, collaborators shipped samples in one of three forms: frozen whole blood, isolated PBMCs, or DNA extracted from either of those sample types. TCRbeta CDR3 regions were amplified from genomic DNA by means of the immunoSEQ Assay, a bias-controlled multiplex PCR. In the paper's pipeline: The number of nucleated cells in each sample was estimated by amplification of reference gene primers within the assay. To quantify the absolute abundance of each unique TCRbeta CDR3 rearrangement, sequence reads were collapsed and filtered. For each sample, productive Simpson clonality was calculated as the square root of Simpson's diversity index over productive rearrangements. The immuneACCESS repertoire file appears here via TCRdb, limited to in-frame rearrangements. These files lack a portion of the clones; in checked studies, under half of the deficit traces to unresolved V genes, and the cause of the others is not known. That table is the source of V, J and clone size, and D and trimming were worked out from the DNA. The sample yields 150,000 to 200,000 clones; 65% to 85% were counted once. The ten most abundant clones make up about 10% of the sample.

The chain is made from TRBV5-5 and TRBJ2-1, with TRBD2 identical over 8 junction bases. The receptor was derived from a woman of 80 years or more with active or convalescent COVID-19. The specimen sequenced was peripheral blood. CDR3 sequence: CASSLTLRGDSYNEQFF. The DNA reads TGTGCCAGCAGCTTGACACTGCGGGGGGACTCCTACAATGAGCAGTTCTTC.